These 14 T cell receptor beta chains came from one sample sequenced in a study of T cell responses to AZD1222 COVID-19 vaccine. Produced via immunoSEQ multiplex PCR; TCRdb's table is partial and in-frame only. Of about 130,000 clones in the sample, roughly 84% were seen once. The input for sequencing was peripheral blood, taken on day 0 of AZD1222 vaccination. The source is an adult in good health.

The V call is TRBV5-1, the J call TRBJ2-5; TRBD1 or TRBD2 may be the D gene (6 bases each). The CDR3 runs to 15 residues. Trimming removed 5 bases at V and 5 bases at J, with 19 bases between. The germline V gene has CDR1 SGHRS and CDR2 YFSETQ. The CDR3, as DNA: TGCGCCAGCAGGATGGCCGACGGGGGCTTTGAGACCCAGTACTTC. Protein: CASRMADGGFETQYF. The full variable domain, rest sourced from reference TRBV5-1 and TRBJ2-5, is KAGVTQTPRYLIKTRGQQVTLSCSPISGHRSVSWYQQTPGQGLQFLFEYFSETQRNKGNFPGRFSGRQFSNSRSEMNVSTLELGDSALYLCASRMADGGFETQYFGPGTRLLVL.

The chain links TRBV6-5 to TRBJ2-2; 10 bases align to TRBD1. CDR3 length: 16 residues. V dropped 4 bases and J dropped 6; count of bases not matched to a gene: 8. Germline V gene lookup returns CDR1 MNHEY and CDR2 SVGAGI. The CDR3 nucleotides are TGTGCCAGCAGTTCTATGGGACAGGGGATCGCCGGGGAGCTGTTTTTT. Amino acid sequence: CASSSMGQGIAGELFF.

This clone occurred once. V is TRBV4-3 and J is TRBJ1-2, with a weak D call TRBD1 (5 bases). Trimming took 0 bases from V and 2 from J, leaving 19 bases between them. Germline values: CDR1 LGHNA, CDR2 YSLEER. The CDR3 spans 18 residues. The CDR3 here is CASSQDYGVGGVNYGYTF. CDR3 nucleotide sequence: TGCGCCAGCAGCCAAGATTACGGCGTTGGGGGGGTCAACTATGGCTACACCTTC.

There are a few counts of this clone. The J gene is TRBJ1-2, the V gene TRBV7-8; D is perhaps TRBD1 (5 bases). This CDR3 has 14 residues. Deletions cut 1 base from V and 5 bases from J, with 11 bases between. Germline values: CDR1 SGHVS, CDR2 FQNEAQ. In DNA, the CDR3 is TGTGCCAGCAGCTTAGGGAGGGACGAGTATGGCTACACCTTC. This encodes CASSLGRDEYGYTF.

This chain connects TRBV5-1 to TRBJ2-1, with D possibly being TRBD2 (5 bases). Germline-derived CDR1 and CDR2 are SGHRS and YFSETQ. V lost 4 bases and J 6 bases, leaving 8 bases between the germline ends. The CDR3 has 12 amino acids. The CDR3 is CASSQTTNEQFF. CDR3 DNA sequence: TGCGCCAGCAGCCAGACTACCAATGAGCAGTTCTTC.

In the case of this clone: The same CDR3 arises from other DNA sequences in this sample as well. This sequence joins TRBV6-6 and TRBJ1-5; the D is unclear. CDR3 length: 13 amino acids. V was trimmed by 0 bases and J by 1 base, leaving 1 base between them. Per germline, CDR1 MNHNY and CDR2 SVGAGI (reference sequence). The CDR3 DNA is TGTGCCAGCAGTTACTCGAGCAATCAGCCCCAGCATTTT. It codes for CASSYSSNQPQHF.

The gene calls are TRBV6-2 or TRBV6-3 and TRBJ2-7, with D hard to call. The CDR3 totals 14 residues. CDR1 and CDR2 (germline): MNHEY, SVGEGT. V lost 0 bases, J lost 2 bases, and 8 bases lay in between. CDR3 nucleotides: TGTGCCAGCAGTTACTCAGTGGACCCCTACGAGCAGTACTTC. Encoded protein: CASSYSVDPYEQYF.

The chain joins TRBV10-3 to TRBJ2-1; D unclear. The V end was cut by 5 bases, the J end by 4 bases, with 9 bases between. The CDR3 runs 13 residues. Germline CDR1 reads ENHRY; CDR2 reads SYGVKD. CDR3 coding DNA: TGTGCCATCAGTCAAGGCCCGTACAATGAGCAGTTCTTC. Translation: CAISQGPYNEQFF.

This rearrangement joins TRBV4-3 to TRBJ1-4; D might be TRBD1 (5 bases). This CDR3 has 15 amino acids. Germline V lookup: CDR1 LGHNA, CDR2 YSLEER. Between the trimmed V and J ends, which lost 0 bases and 4 bases, there was a span of 9 bases. The DNA for the CDR3 is TGCGCCAGCAGCCAAGACTGGGACCGTAATGAAAAACTGTTTTTT. As protein: CASSQDWDRNEKLFF.

This chain links TRBV18 with TRBJ2-2, with 7 positions matching TRBD1. CDR3 length: 14 residues. J was trimmed by 5 bases and V by 2 bases; bases with no gene match: 2. Germline-derived CDR1 and CDR2 are KGHSH and LQKENI. In nucleotides, the CDR3 is TGTGCCAGCTCACCAGGGACAGCTACCGGGGAGCTGTTTTTT. This sequence encodes CASSPGTATGELFF.

This clone appeared a few times. The CDR3 region is CASSTGTSGLGSSYEQYF. The CDR3 nucleotides are TGCGCCAGCAGCACCGGGACTAGCGGGTTGGGGAGCTCCTACGAGCAGTACTTC. J is TRBJ2-7 and V is TRBV5-1; 12 bases line up with TRBD2. Trimming cost V 4 bases and J 0 bases; bases outside gene matches: 11. CDR3 length equals 18 residues. CDR1 is SGHRS and CDR2 is YFSETQ in the germline V gene.

This chain connects TRBV14 to TRBJ1-2; D is unresolved. The germline V and J ends were trimmed by 1 base and 6 bases, with 12 bases remaining between them. The V gene's germline CDR1 is SGHDN and CDR2 FVKESK. The CDR3 spans 14 residues. CDR3 DNA sequence: TGTGCCAGCAGCCAAGTAGCTGGGTTCGATGGCTACACCTTC. Amino acids: CASSQVAGFDGYTF.

The chain joins TRBV1 to TRBJ2-5; the listed D gene, TRBD2, was not tested against the DNA. TRBV1 is a pseudogene. The CDR3 length is 19 residues. This CDR3 reads CTSSQDPVAGGPEVETQYF. Written as DNA, the CDR3 is TGCACCAGCAGCCAAGATCCGGTAGCGGGAGGGCCGGAGGTAGAGACCCAGTACTTC.

The V call is TRBV9, the J call TRBJ2-1; no definite D call. The CDR3 is 13 residues long. The ends were cut back, 4 bases at V and 10 bases at J, with 15 bases in the middle. Per germline, CDR1 SGDLS and CDR2 YYNGEE. As DNA, the CDR3 is TGTGCCAGCAGCCGTCCCTCAATGGAGGAGCAGTTCTTC. Protein product: CASSRPSMEEQFF.